The next 23 T cell receptor beta chains were all read from a single sample in a study of cytomegalovirus exposure and HLA in healthy donors. The PCR had 60 Vbeta and 13 Jbeta primers. Sequencing was performed with immunoSEQ multiplex PCR; in TCRdb, only in-frame clones are kept and a portion is missing. The repertoire has more than 95,000 clones, around 82% of them found once; the top ten carry around 4%. Specimen: PBMCs. The receptors originated from a middle-aged man in good health and CMV-seronegative.

The chain uses TRBV9 and TRBJ2-5; 11 bases map to TRBD1. The end of the DNA is better explained by TRBJ2-7, so the J call may be wrong. The CDR3 has 15 residues. Per germline, CDR1 SGDLS and CDR2 YYNGEE. The CDR3: CASSVGTGGIYEQYF. DNA of the CDR3: TGTGCCAGCAGCGTGGGGACAGGGGGAATCTACGAGCAGTACTTC.

The rearrangement links TRBV14 to TRBJ2-1; D is unclear. The CDR3 runs to 17 residues. Germline CDR1 SGHDN, CDR2 FVKESK. Trimming stripped 0 bases from V and 3 bases from J, with 15 bases between. The DNA for the CDR3 is TGTGCCAGCAGCCAAGATTTCATGGGCACCTACTACAATGAGCAGTTCTTC. This gives the protein CASSQDFMGTYYNEQFF. Together with reference TRBV14 and TRBJ2-1, the CDR3 gives the full variable domain: EAGVTQFPSHSVIEKGQTVTLRCDPISGHDNLYWYRRVMGKEIKFLLHFVKESKQDESGMPNNRFLAERTGGTYSTLKVQPAELEDSGVYFCASSQDFMGTYYNEQFFGPGTRLTVL.

The CDR3 sequence is CASSPRQGENQPQHF. DNA of the CDR3: TGTGCCAGCTCACCCCGACAGGGAGAAAATCAGCCCCAGCATTTT. The chain recombines TRBV18 with TRBJ1-5, with 7 bases matching TRBD1. This CDR3 contains 15 residues. Trimming cost V 3 bases and J 4 bases; bases outside gene matches: 6. In germline, CDR1 is KGHSH, CDR2 LQKENI.

V and J are TRBV27 and TRBJ1-1; 8 bases line up with TRBD1. CDR3 length: 14 amino acids. Germline CDR1 is MNHEY and CDR2 is SMNVEV (reference sequence). After removal of 4 bases from V and 6 bases from J, the junction contained 7 bases not matched to a gene. The CDR3 region is CASSWGRGLSEAFF. Written as DNA, the CDR3 is TGTGCCAGCAGTTGGGGCAGGGGGCTCTCTGAAGCTTTCTTT.

Only a few counts were recorded for this clone. CDR3 coding DNA: TGTGCCAGCACGTTATGGGGGGGTTCGTTCTTC. Its protein is CASTLWGGSFF. The V and J genes are TRBV21-1 and TRBJ2-1; the D segment call TRBD2 is taken from the table without a DNA check. TRBV21-1 is noted as a pseudogene. The CDR3 has 11 residues.

This chain uses TRBV19 with TRBJ2-1, with D maybe TRBD2 (6 bases). The germline CDR1 and CDR2 sequences are LNHDA and SQIVND (reference sequence). CDR3 size: 13 residues. Trimming took off 5 bases at V and 5 bases at J, with 10 bases between the two ends. Written as DNA, the CDR3 is TGTGCCAGTAGTTGGGGGGTGGACAATGAGCAGTTCTTC. It encodes CASSWGVDNEQFF.

This clone has only a few counts. The chain uses TRBV6-1 and TRBJ2-7, with D tentatively TRBD1 (6 bases). CDR1 is MNHNS and CDR2 is SASEGT in the germline V gene. V was pared by 4 bases and J by 6 bases, with 22 bases between. CDR3 length: 16 residues. In DNA, the CDR3 is TGTGCCAGCAGTGGATCAACTCAGGGGAAACGGGGCGAGCAGTACTTC. Translation gives CASSGSTQGKRGEQYF.

This clone was counted between two and nine times. J is TRBJ1-5 and V is TRBV5-1; perhaps TRBD1 as D (5 bases). Germline CDR1 and CDR2: SGHRS and YFSETQ. V was trimmed by 2 bases and J by 6 bases, leaving 15 bases between them. The CDR3 consists of 15 residues. The CDR3 nucleotides read TGCGCCAGCAGCTTAGGAACGACAGCTGGTCAGCCCCAGCATTTT. This gives the protein CASSLGTTAGQPQHF.

Only one count was recorded for this clone. The rearrangement uses TRBV5-4 and TRBJ2-7, with 13 bases fitting TRBD2. With V trimmed by 3 bases and J by 5 bases, 8 bases remained unmatched. The CDR3 spans 16 residues. CDR1 and CDR2 (germline): SGHNT, YYREEE (reference sequence). The CDR3 nucleotides are TGTGCCAGCAGCTCCCTACTAGCGGGGGGGCCGAACGAGCAGTACTTC. This codes for CASSSLLAGGPNEQYF.

This clone was counted a few times. The chain couples TRBV27 to TRBJ2-3; D is perhaps TRBD1 (5 bases). Trimming removed 4 bases from V and 1 base from J, with 9 bases in between. Germline values: CDR1 MNHEY, CDR2 SMNVEV (reference sequence). The CDR3 totals 14 residues. This chain's CDR3 is CASSSQTGTDTQYF. The CDR3 nucleotides read TGTGCCAGCAGTTCTCAGACAGGCACAGATACGCAGTATTTT.

This chain uses TRBV28 with TRBJ1-5, with D possibly matching TRBD1 (5 bases). This CDR3 has 15 amino acids. Germline-derived CDR1 and CDR2 are MDHEN and SYDVKM. The germline V and J ends were trimmed by 1 base and 3 bases, with 10 bases remaining between them. The chain's CDR3 is CASSLLRQINQPQHF. The CDR3 nucleotides are TGTGCCAGCAGTTTATTACGACAGATCAATCAGCCCCAGCATTTT. Full variable domain (remainder filled in from reference TRBV28 and TRBJ1-5): DVKVTQSSRYLVKRTGEKVFLECVQDMDHENMFWYRQDPGLGLRLIYFSYDVKMKEKGDIPEGYSVSREKKERFSLILESASTNQTSMYLCASSLLRQINQPQHFGDGTRLSIL.

The chain combines TRBV2 with TRBJ1-1, with D uncertain. CDR1 and CDR2 from the germline V gene are SNHLY and FYNNEI. V was pared by 5 bases and J by 7 bases, with 11 bases between. This CDR3 has 12 amino acids. CDR3 nucleotide sequence: TGTGCCAGCAGTACCCCCCCGAGTGAAGCTTTCTTT. This sequence encodes CASSTPPSEAFF.

V usage is TRBV2 and J usage is TRBJ1-6; D is perhaps TRBD1 (6 bases). Trimming removed 8 bases at V and 0 bases at J, with 14 bases between. CDR1 SNHLY and CDR2 FYNNEI come from the germline V gene. The CDR3 length is 16 residues. CDR3 sequence: CASSRTVSSYNSPLHF. The CDR3 coding sequence is TGTGCCAGCTCAAGGACAGTCAGCTCCTATAATTCACCCCTCCACTTT.

The chain has TRBV30 and TRBJ2-5; D possibly corresponds to TRBD1 (5 bases). The J call may not be correct, given that the DNA end is closer to TRBJ2-7. The CDR3 runs to 14 residues. Per germline, CDR1 GTSNPN and CDR2 SVGIG (reference sequence). The chain's CDR3 is CAWSVDSTGYEQYF. The DNA of the CDR3 is TGTGCCTGGAGTGTCGATTCCACAGGTTACGAGCAGTACTTC.

The chain combines TRBV2 with TRBJ1-4; maybe TRBD1 (5 bases). The CDR3 runs to 13 residues. The V end was cut by 8 bases, the J end by 5 bases, with 12 bases between. Per germline, CDR1 SNHLY and CDR2 FYNNEI. Here the CDR3 DNA reads TGTGCCAGCTCAGACAGTCCGAATGAAAAACTGTTTTTT. This encodes CASSDSPNEKLFF. The full variable domain, with the rest looked up from reference TRBV2 and TRBJ1-4, is EPEVTQTPSHQVTQMGQEVILRCVPISNHLYFYWYRQILGQKVEFLVSFYNNEISEKSEIFDDQFSVERPDGSNFTLKIRSTKLEDSAMYFCASSDSPNEKLFFGSGTQLSVL.

This clone has only one observation. The chain couples TRBV4-2 to TRBJ2-5, with TRBD1 matching over 7 bases. The germline V gene encodes CDR1 LGHNA and CDR2 YNFKEQ. This CDR3 spans 14 amino acids. V was pared by 1 base and J by 3 bases, with 2 bases of the junction left unmatched. The CDR3 region is CASSQGGTEETQYF. The CDR3 DNA sequence: TGTGCCAGCAGCCAAGGAGGGACAGAAGAGACCCAGTACTTC.

The chain combines TRBV7-2 with TRBJ1-4; tentative D call: TRBD1 (5 bases). V lost 6 bases, J lost 3 bases, and 11 bases lay in between. Per germline, CDR1 SGHTA and CDR2 FQGNSA. The CDR3 totals 14 residues. The CDR3 loop reads CASSSRAPNEKLFF. CDR3 nucleotide sequence: TGTGCCAGCAGTTCCAGGGCACCTAATGAAAAACTGTTTTTT.

In this sample, this clone turned up a few times. The rearrangement uses TRBV5-6 and TRBJ2-4; the D gene is possibly TRBD1 (6 bases). V was pared by 2 bases and J by 12 bases, with 15 bases between. Germline V gene sequence: CDR1 SGHDT, CDR2 YYEEEE. CDR3 length: 13 amino acids. CDR3 DNA: TGTGCCAGCAGCTTTGCAGGGATGGACAGTCAGTACTTC. Protein: CASSFAGMDSQYF.

The rearrangement uses TRBV29-1 and TRBJ2-5, with 7 bases aligning to TRBD1. CDR1 is SQVTM and CDR2 is ANQGSEA in the germline V gene. Losses at the gene ends were 5 bases for V and 10 bases for J; bases not matched to a gene: 13. The CDR3 extends over 13 amino acids. The CDR3 loop is CSVRDTGAEVQYF. The CDR3 DNA follows: TGCAGCGTTCGCGACACAGGGGCGGAGGTCCAGTACTTC. Full variable domain (outside the CDR3, taken from reference TRBV29-1 and TRBJ2-5): SAVISQKPSRDICQRGTSLTIQCQVDSQVTMMFWYRQQPGQSLTLIATANQGSEATYESGFVIDKFPISRPNLTFSTLTVSNMSPEDSSIYLCSVRDTGAEVQYFGPGTRLLVL.

This chain joins TRBV30 and TRBJ2-5; 9 bases are a match to TRBD1. The CDR3 runs 13 residues. V lost 5 bases and J lost 5; bases outside the gene matches: 6. Germline CDR1 is GTSNPN and CDR2 is SVGIG (reference sequence). In DNA, the CDR3 is TGTGCCTGGGGACAGGGGAATTACGAGACCCAGTACTTC. Amino acid sequence: CAWGQGNYETQYF.

V is TRBV28 and J is TRBJ2-2; D gene ambiguous. Germline lookup yields CDR1 MDHEN and CDR2 SYDVKM. Trimming stripped 2 bases from V and 7 bases from J, with 8 bases between. The CDR3 consists of 13 residues. Here the CDR3 reads CASSLVGGGELFF. The CDR3 DNA reads as TGTGCCAGCAGTTTAGTCGGTGGCGGGGAGCTGTTTTTT.

The chain has TRBV29-1 and TRBJ1-1; TRBD1 aligns across 8 bases. Trimming removed 7 bases from V and 1 base from J; junction bases left unmatched: 5. Looked up from germline, CDR1 is SQVTM and CDR2 is ANQGSEA. The CDR3 contains 13 residues. The CDR3: CSDSTGANTEAFF. DNA of the CDR3: TGCAGCGACTCGACAGGGGCGAACACTGAAGCTTTCTTT.

This clone was seen once. The chain recombines TRBV29-1 with TRBJ1-4; D is unresolved. Germline CDR1 reads SQVTM; CDR2 reads ANQGSEA. The CDR3 is 13 residues long. The V and J ends lost 5 bases and 5 bases respectively, with 12 bases between them. The CDR3 protein is CSVSHGGNEKLFF. The CDR3 DNA follows: TGCAGCGTTTCGCACGGAGGAAATGAAAAACTGTTTTTT.